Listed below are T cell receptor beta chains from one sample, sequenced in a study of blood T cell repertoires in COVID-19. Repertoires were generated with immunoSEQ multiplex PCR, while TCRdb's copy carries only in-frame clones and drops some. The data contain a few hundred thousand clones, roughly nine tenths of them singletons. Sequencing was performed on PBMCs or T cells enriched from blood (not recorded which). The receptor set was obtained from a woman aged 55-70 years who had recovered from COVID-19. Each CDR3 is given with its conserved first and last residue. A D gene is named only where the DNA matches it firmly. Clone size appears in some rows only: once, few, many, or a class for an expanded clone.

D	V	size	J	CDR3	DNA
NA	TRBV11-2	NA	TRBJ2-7	CASSSSWVALSNYEQYF	TGTGCCAGCAGCTCCAGTTGGGTAGCCCTATCAAACTACGAGCAGTACTTC
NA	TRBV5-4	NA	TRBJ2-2	CASSLSGSTGELFF	TGTGCCAGCAGCTTGTCGGGGAGCACCGGGGAGCTGTTTTTT
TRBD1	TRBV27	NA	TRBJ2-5	CASSLVRGSQETQYF	TGTGCCAGCAGTTTGGTCAGGGGGTCCCAAGAGACCCAGTACTTC
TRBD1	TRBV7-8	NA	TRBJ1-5	CASSPRTGDFGQPQHF	TGTGCCAGCAGCCCACGGACAGGGGACTTCGGTCAGCCCCAGCATTTT
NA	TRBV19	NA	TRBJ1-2	CASSEQGNYGYTF	TGTGCCAGTAGTGAACAGGGCAACTATGGCTACACCTTC
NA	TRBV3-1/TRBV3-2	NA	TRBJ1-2	CASSQLRGNNYGYTF	TGTGCCAGCAGCCAGCTAAGGGGCAACAACTATGGCTACACCTTC
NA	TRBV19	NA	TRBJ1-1	CASTSRGYRDTEAFF	TGTGCCAGTACCTCCCGGGGATATCGGGACACTGAAGCTTTCTTT
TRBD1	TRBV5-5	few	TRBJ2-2	CASSLLDRAMANTGELFF	TGTGCCAGCAGCTTGTTAGACAGGGCAATGGCGAACACCGGGGAGCTGTTTTTT
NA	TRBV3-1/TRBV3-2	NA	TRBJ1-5	CASSQSEVQGQPQHF	TGTGCCAGCAGCCAAAGTGAGGTACAGGGCCAGCCCCAGCATTTT
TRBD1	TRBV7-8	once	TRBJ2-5	CASSWTGQLGWDQYF	TGTGCCAGCAGCTGGACGGGACAGCTAGGTTGGGACCAGTACTTC
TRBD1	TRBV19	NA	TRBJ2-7	CASSIGTGGSYEQYF	TGTGCCAGTAGTATCGGGACAGGGGGCTCCTACGAGCAGTACTTC
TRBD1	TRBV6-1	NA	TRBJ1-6	CASSENVQGGNSPLHF	TGTGCCAGCAGTGAAAATGTCCAGGGGGGTAATTCACCCCTCCACTTT
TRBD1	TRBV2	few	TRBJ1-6	CATEGTGGNSPLHF	TGTGCCACCGAAGGGACAGGGGGGAATTCACCCCTCCACTTT
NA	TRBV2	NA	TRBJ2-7	CASQIYEQYF	TGTGCCAGCCAGATCTACGAGCAGTACTTC
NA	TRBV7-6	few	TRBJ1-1	CASSPNWAKFTEAFF	TGTGCCAGCAGCCCGAATTGGGCGAAATTCACTGAAGCTTTCTTT
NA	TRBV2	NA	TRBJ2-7	CASLSLLHSYEQYF	TGTGCCAGCCTTAGCTTACTGCACTCCTACGAGCAGTACTTC
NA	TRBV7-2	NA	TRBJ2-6	CASSSFRDSGANVLTF	TGTGCCAGCAGCTCATTTCGGGACTCTGGGGCCAACGTCCTGACTTTC
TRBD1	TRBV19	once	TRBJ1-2	CASSRDRGIYGYTF	TGTGCCAGTAGTAGAGACAGGGGAATCTATGGCTACACCTTC
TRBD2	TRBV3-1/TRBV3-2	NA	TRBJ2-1	CASSQDRTSGYNEQFF	TGTGCCAGCAGCCAAGACAGAACTAGCGGGTACAATGAGCAGTTCTTC
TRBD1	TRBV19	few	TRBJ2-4	CASKGTDFQAKNIQYF	TGTGCCAGTAAAGGGACAGACTTTCAAGCCAAAAACATTCAGTACTTC
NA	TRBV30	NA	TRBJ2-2	CAWTVAVNTGELFF	TGTGCCTGGACGGTAGCGGTGAACACCGGGGAGCTGTTTTTT
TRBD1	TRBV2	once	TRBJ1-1	CASSGQGWNTEAFF	TGTGCCAGCAGTGGACAGGGATGGAACACTGAAGCTTTCTTT
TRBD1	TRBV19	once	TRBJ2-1	CASSSMDRGSYNEQFF	TGTGCCAGTAGTTCGATGGACAGGGGCTCCTACAATGAGCAGTTCTTC
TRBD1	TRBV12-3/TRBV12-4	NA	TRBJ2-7	CASSPDREHEQYF	TGTGCCAGCAGCCCCGACAGGGAACACGAGCAGTACTTC
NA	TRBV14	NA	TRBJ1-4	CASSQGGYGKLFF	TGTGCCAGCAGCCAAGGAGGGTACGGAAAACTGTTTTTT
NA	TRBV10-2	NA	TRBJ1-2	CASSEEGNYGYTF	TGCGCCAGCAGTGAGGAGGGAAACTATGGCTACACCTTC
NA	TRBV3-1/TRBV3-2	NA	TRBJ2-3	CASGTQGTDTQYF	TGTGCCAGCGGAACCCAGGGCACAGATACGCAGTATTTT
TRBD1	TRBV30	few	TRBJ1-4	CAWTGGSDEKLFF	TGTGCCTGGACAGGGGGCTCGGATGAAAAACTGTTTTTT
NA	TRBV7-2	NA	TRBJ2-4	CASSPAAKNIQYF	TGTGCCAGCAGCCCCGCGGCCAAAAACATTCAGTACTTC
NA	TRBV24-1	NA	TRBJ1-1	CATKSTGGTEAFF	TGTGCCACCAAAAGTACCGGAGGAACTGAAGCTTTCTTT
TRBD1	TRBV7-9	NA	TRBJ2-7	CASSRPGQGFYEQYF	TGTGCCAGCAGCCGGCCGGGACAGGGCTTCTACGAGCAGTACTTC
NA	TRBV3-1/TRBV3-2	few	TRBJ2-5	CASSYRGAETQYF	TGTGCCAGCAGCTACCGAGGCGCGGAGACCCAGTACTTC
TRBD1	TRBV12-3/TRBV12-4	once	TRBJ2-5	CASSGTGPRTQYF	TGTGCCAGCAGTGGGACAGGTCCCCGGACCCAGTACTTC
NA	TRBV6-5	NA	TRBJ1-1	CASFNPLNTEAFF	TGTGCCAGCTTTAATCCTCTGAACACTGAAGCTTTCTTT
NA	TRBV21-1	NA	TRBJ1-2	CASPKGEYGYTF	TGTGCCAGCCCAAAGGGGGAGTATGGCTACACCTTC
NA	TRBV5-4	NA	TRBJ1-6	CASSLQGHYNSPLHF	TGTGCCAGCAGCCTCCAGGGGCACTATAATTCACCCCTCCACTTT
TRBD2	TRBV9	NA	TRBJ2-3	CASSERGGQYTDTQYF	TGTGCCAGCAGCGAGCGGGGGGGACAGTACACAGATACGCAGTATTTT
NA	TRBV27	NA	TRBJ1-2	CASSFTGGGYTF	TGTGCCAGCAGTTTTACCGGCGGGGGCTACACCTTC
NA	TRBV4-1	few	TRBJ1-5	CASSQEGVSNQPQHF	TGCGCCAGCAGCCAAGAAGGGGTCAGCAATCAGCCCCAGCATTTT
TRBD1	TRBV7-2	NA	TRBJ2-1	CASSLQGTAINEQFF	TGTGCCAGCAGCCTACAGGGGACGGCGATCAATGAGCAGTTCTTC
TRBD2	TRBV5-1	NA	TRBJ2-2	CASSLEGLAYSNTGELFF	TGCGCCAGCAGCTTGGAGGGACTAGCGTACTCGAACACCGGGGAGCTGTTTTTT
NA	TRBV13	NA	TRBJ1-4	CASSFGQANEKLFF	TGTGCCAGCAGCTTCGGTCAGGCTAATGAAAAACTGTTTTTT
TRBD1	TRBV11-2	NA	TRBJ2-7	CASSLDLGTGSYEQYF	TGTGCCAGCAGCTTAGATCTTGGGACAGGCTCCTACGAGCAGTACTTC
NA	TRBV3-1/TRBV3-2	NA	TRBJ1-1	CASSPGSTTEAFF	TGTGCCAGCAGCCCAGGGTCGACCACTGAAGCTTTCTTT
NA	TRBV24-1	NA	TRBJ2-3	CATGSGIGATDTQYF	TGTGCCACCGGCTCAGGGATCGGTGCCACAGATACGCAGTATTTT
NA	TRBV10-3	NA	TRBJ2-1	CAINQGINNEQFF	TGTGCCATCAACCAGGGGATAAACAATGAGCAGTTCTTC
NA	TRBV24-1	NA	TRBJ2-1	CATSRQAGYNEQFF	TGTGCCACCAGTAGACAGGCTGGTTACAATGAGCAGTTCTTC
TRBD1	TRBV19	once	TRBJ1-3	CASGAGDRLSGNTIYF	TGTGCCAGTGGTGCCGGGGACAGACTATCTGGAAACACCATATATTTT
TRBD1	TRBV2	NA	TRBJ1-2	CASRRTGQLNYGYTF	TGTGCCAGCCGTCGGACAGGGCAACTTAACTATGGCTACACCTTC
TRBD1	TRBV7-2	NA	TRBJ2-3	CASSRAIGGYGTDTQYF	TGTGCCAGCAGTCGCGCCATAGGGGGCTACGGCACAGATACGCAGTATTTT
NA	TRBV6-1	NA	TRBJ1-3	CASSAKSGGTGNTIYF	TGTGCCAGCAGTGCAAAATCGGGGGGCACTGGAAACACCATATATTTT
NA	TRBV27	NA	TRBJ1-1	CASSTQGKAFF	TGTGCCAGCAGTACCCAGGGTAAAGCTTTCTTT
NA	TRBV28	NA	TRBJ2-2	CASSLDFSTGELFF	TGTGCCAGCAGTTTAGACTTCTCAACCGGGGAGCTGTTTTTT
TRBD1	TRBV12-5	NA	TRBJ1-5	CASGRSTGGSGNQPQHF	TGTGCTAGTGGGCGATCTACAGGGGGATCTGGCAATCAGCCCCAGCATTTT
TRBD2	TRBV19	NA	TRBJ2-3	CASSRLAGKDTQYF	TGTGCCAGTAGTCGACTAGCGGGGAAGGATACGCAGTATTTT